This entry concerns a single TCR beta chain. The target antigen is unknown. UMIs and a universal primer site were added when TCR cDNA was made by 5'RACE template switching. TCRdb itself ran the 5' RACE reads through MiXCR, one entry per CDR3 protein. The sample includes approximately 300,000 distinct CDR3 sequences, roughly a tenth of them seen just once. The length of the CDR3 is 16 residues. Germline CDR1 is SGHTA and CDR2 is FQGNSA. The V gene end was trimmed by 2 bases and the J gene end by 6 bases; junction bases not matched to a gene: 9. The sample belongs to a study of T cells after yellow fever vaccination. Whole-study findings and limits: Among primary-vaccination clones, most reappeared after the booster, at 95% to 96% for CD4 and roughly 90% for CD8. A weaker but faster secondary response was observed, peaking on day 5 versus 15.

The source was CD4+ T cells sorted from PBMCs, collected 45 days after the yellow fever booster vaccination. This sequence was found in a man younger than 30 who received the YFV17D yellow fever vaccine. This sequence joins TRBV7-2 and TRBJ2-3, with TRBD2 identical over 9 bases. As DNA, the CDR3 is TGTGCCAGCAGCTTACGGCCAGCGGGGGGCCTGGATACGCAGTATTTT. This translates into CASSLRPAGGLDTQYF.